This T cell receptor beta chain is drawn from a study of regulatory T cells in long-lasting Graves disease. Remarks on this clonotype: The antigen remains unidentified. This may be a read error: a much more frequent sequence differs by one nucleotide. Since no conserved phenylalanine or tryptophan closes the CDR3, a read error is the likely cause.

TCR beta libraries were built with iRepertoire HTBI primers and Arm-PCR of CDR3 regions. TCRdb fed the multiplex PCR reads into MiXCR, producing one record per CDR3 protein. The table includes under 250,000 distinct CDR3 sequences, around 20% detected once. CDR1 is MNHEY and CDR2 is SVGAGI in the germline V gene. With 2 bases clipped from V and 4 bases from J, the junction kept 7 bases outside the gene matches. The CDR3 runs 16 residues. Time point denoted: newly diagnosed GD, antithyroid drugs for less than 3 months. Extracted PBMC RNA gave rise to the TCR library. General study points: Newly diagnosed disease favored TRBV20-1 and TRBJ2-1 over persistent disease. Newly diagnosed Graves' patients exceeded persistent ones in TCR diversity.

The TCR sequence derives from a female donor with Graves disease. J is TRBJ2-5 and V is TRBV6-5, with TRBD2 identical over 10 bases. Sequencing used peripheral blood mononuclear cells (PBMCs), obtained at new diagnosis, from a patient treated with antithyroid drugs. The CDR3 coding sequence is TGTGCCAGCAGTTACGCCCTAGCGGGAGTTTCAGAGACCCAGTACTGC. Translating gives CASSYALAGVSETQYC.